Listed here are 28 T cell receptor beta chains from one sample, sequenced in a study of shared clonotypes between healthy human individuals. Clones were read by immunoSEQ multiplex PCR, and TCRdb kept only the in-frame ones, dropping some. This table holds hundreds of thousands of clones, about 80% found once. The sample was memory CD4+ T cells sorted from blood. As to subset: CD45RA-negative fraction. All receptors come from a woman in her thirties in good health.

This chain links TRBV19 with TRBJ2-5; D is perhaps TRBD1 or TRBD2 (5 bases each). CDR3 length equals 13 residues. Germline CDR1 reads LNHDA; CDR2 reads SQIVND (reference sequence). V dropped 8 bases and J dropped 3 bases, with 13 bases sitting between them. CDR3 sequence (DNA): TGTGCCAGTCAAGGAGGCAGGGAAGAGACCCAGTACTTC. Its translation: CASQGGREETQYF.

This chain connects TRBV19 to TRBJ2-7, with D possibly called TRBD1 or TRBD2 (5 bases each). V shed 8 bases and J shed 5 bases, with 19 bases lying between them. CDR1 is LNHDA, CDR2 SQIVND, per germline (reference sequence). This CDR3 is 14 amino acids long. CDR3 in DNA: TGTGCCAGTGCGGCGACGGGGCAGGTACACGAGCAGTACTTC. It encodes CASAATGQVHEQYF. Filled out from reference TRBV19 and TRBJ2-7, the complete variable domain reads DGGITQSPKYLFRKEGQNVTLSCEQNLNHDAMYWYRQDPGQGLRLIYYSQIVNDFQKGDIAEGYSVSREKKESFPLTVTSAQKNPTAFYLCASAATGQVHEQYFGPGTRLTVT.

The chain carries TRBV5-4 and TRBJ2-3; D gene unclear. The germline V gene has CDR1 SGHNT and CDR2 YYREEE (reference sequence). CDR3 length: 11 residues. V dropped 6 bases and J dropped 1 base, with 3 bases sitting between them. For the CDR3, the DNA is TGTGCCAGCAAAGGCACAGATACGCAGTATTTT. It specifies CASKGTDTQYF.

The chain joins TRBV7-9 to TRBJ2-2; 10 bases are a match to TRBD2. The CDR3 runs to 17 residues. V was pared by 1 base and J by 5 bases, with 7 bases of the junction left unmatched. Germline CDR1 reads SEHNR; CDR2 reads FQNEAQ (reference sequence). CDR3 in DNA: TGTGCCAGCAGCTTAGTGTCGGCTAGCGGGAGTACCGGGGAGCTGTTTTTT. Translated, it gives CASSLVSASGSTGELFF.

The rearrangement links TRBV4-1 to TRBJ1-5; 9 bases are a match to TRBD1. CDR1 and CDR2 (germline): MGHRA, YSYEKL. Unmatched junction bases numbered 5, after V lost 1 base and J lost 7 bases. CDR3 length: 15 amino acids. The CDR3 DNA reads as TGCGCCAGCAGCCAAGGACAGGGGGATGGACAGCCCCAGCATTTT. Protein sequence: CASSQGQGDGQPQHF.

The CDR3 here is CASSQSISRGGRDTQYF. In nucleotides, the CDR3 is TGTGCCAGCAGCCAATCGATTAGTAGGGGGGGGAGAGATACGCAGTATTTT. This chain uses TRBV4-2 with TRBJ2-3; a weak D match, TRBD2 (7 bases). The CDR3 length is 17 residues. V dropped 2 bases and J dropped 5 bases, with 20 bases sitting between them. Per germline, CDR1 LGHNA and CDR2 YNFKEQ.

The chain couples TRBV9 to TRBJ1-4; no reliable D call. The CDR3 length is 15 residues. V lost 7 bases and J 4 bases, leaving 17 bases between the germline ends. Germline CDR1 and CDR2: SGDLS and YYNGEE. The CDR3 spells CASAKIGRSNEKLFF. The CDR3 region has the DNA TGTGCCAGCGCTAAAATAGGGAGAAGTAATGAAAAACTGTTTTTT. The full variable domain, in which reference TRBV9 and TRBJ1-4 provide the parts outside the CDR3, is DSGVTQTPKHLITATGQRVTLRCSPRSGDLSVYWYQQSLDQGLQFLIQYYNGEERAKGNILERFSAQQFPDLHSELNLSSLELGDSALYFCASAKIGRSNEKLFFGSGTQLSVL.

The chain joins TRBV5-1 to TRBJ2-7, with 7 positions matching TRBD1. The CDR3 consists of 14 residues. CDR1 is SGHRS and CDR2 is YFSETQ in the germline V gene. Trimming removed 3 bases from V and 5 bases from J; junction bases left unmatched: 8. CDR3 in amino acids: CASSSRGQQDEQYF. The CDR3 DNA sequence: TGCGCCAGCAGCTCCCGGGGACAGCAGGACGAGCAGTACTTC.

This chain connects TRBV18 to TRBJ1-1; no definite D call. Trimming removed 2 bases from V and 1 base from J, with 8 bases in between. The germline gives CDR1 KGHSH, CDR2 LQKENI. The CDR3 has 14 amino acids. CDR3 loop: CASSPAARNTEAFF. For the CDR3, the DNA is TGTGCCAGCTCACCAGCAGCCAGGAACACTGAAGCTTTCTTT.

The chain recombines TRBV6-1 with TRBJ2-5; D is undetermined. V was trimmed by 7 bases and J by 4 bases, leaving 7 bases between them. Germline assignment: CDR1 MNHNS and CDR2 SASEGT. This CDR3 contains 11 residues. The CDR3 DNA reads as TGTGCCAGCATTGGCGGAGAGACCCAGTACTTC. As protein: CASIGGETQYF.

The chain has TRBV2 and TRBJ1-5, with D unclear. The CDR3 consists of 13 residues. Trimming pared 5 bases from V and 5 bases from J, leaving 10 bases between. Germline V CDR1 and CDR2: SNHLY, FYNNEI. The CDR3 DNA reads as TGTGCCAGCAGTTCCGACGGAGATCAGCCCCAGCATTTT. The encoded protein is CASSSDGDQPQHF.

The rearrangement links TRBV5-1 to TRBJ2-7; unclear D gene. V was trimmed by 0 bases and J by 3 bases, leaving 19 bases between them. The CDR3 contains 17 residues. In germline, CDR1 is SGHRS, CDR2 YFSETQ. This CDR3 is CASSLGVASAGVYEQYF. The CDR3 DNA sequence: TGCGCCAGCAGCTTGGGGGTCGCCTCAGCTGGTGTCTACGAGCAGTACTTC.

In DNA, the CDR3 is TGTGCCAGCAGCTTAACCCCTCTAGCGGGAGCAGATACGCAGTATTTT. Its protein is CASSLTPLAGADTQYF. This chain connects TRBV11-2 to TRBJ2-3, with 10 nucleotides matching TRBD2. The CDR3 contains 16 residues. The V segment lost 2 bases and the J segment 4 bases; nucleotides outside the gene matches: 6. CDR1 is SGHAT and CDR2 is FQNNGV in the germline V gene.

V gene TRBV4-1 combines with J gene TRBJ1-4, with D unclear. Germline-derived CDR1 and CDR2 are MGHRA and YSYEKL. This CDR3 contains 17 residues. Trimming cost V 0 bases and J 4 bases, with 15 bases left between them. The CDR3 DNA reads TGCGCCAGCAGCCAAGACGCAGGTGGAACGTTTAATGAAAAACTGTTTTTT. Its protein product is CASSQDAGGTFNEKLFF.

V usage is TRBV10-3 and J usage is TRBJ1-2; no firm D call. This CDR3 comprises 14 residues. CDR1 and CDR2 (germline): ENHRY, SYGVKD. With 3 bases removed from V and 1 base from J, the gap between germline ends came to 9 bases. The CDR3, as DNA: TGTGCCATCAGTGAATGGGGAGGTAACTATGGCTACACCTTC. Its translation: CAISEWGGNYGYTF.

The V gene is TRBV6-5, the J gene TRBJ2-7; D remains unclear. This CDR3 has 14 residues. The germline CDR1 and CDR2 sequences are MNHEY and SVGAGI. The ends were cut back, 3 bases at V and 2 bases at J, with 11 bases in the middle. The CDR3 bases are TGTGCCAGCAGTTATTTAGGGTTGACCTACGAGCAGTACTTC. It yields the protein CASSYLGLTYEQYF.

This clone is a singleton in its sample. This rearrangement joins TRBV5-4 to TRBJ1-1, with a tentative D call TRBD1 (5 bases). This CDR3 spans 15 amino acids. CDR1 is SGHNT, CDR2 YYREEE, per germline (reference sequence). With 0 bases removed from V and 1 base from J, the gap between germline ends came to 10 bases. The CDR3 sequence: CASSLGPRANTEAFF. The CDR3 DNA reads TGTGCCAGCAGCTTGGGCCCCAGGGCGAACACTGAAGCTTTCTTT.

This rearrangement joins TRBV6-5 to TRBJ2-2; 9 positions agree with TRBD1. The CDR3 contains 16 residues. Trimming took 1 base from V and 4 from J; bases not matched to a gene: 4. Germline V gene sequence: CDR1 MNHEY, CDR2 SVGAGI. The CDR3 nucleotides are TGTGCCAGCAGTTACTGGGGACAGGGCGTCACCGGGGAGCTGTTTTTT. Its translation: CASSYWGQGVTGELFF.

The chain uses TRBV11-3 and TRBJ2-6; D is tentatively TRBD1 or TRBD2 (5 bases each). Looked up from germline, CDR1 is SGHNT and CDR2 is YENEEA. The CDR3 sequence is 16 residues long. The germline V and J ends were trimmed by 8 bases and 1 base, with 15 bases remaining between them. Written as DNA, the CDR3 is TGTGCCAGCTGGGACCGAGAAGAGTCTGGGGCCAACGTCCTGACTTTC. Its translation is CASWDREESGANVLTF.

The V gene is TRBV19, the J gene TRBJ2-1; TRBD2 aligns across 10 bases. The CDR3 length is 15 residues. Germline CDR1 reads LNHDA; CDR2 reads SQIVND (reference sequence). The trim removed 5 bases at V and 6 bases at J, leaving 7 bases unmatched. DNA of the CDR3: TGTGCCAGTAGTCTTTTAGCGGGAGGACCCAATGAGCAGTTCTTC. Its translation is CASSLLAGGPNEQFF.

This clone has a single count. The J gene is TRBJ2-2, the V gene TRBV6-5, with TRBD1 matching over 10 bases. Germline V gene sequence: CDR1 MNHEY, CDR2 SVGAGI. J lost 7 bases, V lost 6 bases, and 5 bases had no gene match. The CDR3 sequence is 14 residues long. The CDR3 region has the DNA TGTGCCAGCAGCATCGACAGGGGGCGCGGGGAGCTGTTTTTT. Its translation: CASSIDRGRGELFF.

The CDR3 loop is CSAVRGEKLFF. CDR3 DNA: TGCAGCGCCGTAAGAGGGGAAAAACTGTTTTTT. J is TRBJ1-4 and V is TRBV29-1; D is uncertain. Germline V gives CDR1 SQVTM, CDR2 ANQGSEA. The V end was cut by 7 bases, the J end by 8 bases, with 11 bases between. This CDR3 is 11 amino acids long.

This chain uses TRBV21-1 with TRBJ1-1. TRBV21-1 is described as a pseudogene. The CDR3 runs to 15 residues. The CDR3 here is CASSKISTEVIRAFF. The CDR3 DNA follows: TGTGCCAGCAGCAAAATATCCACGGAGGTGATCCGTGCTTTCTTT.

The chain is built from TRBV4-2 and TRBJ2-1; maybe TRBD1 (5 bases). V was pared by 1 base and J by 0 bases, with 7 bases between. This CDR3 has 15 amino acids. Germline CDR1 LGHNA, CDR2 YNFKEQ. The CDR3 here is CASSQGQSSYNEQFF. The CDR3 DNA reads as TGTGCCAGCAGCCAAGGACAGAGCTCCTACAATGAGCAGTTCTTC.

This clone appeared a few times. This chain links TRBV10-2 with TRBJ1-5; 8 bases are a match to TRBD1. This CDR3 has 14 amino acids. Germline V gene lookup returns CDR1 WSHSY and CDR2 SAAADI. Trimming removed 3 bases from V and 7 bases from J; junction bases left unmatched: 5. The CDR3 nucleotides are TGCGCCAGCAGTGAAACGGACAGGGCCCAGCCCCAGCATTTT. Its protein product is CASSETDRAQPQHF.

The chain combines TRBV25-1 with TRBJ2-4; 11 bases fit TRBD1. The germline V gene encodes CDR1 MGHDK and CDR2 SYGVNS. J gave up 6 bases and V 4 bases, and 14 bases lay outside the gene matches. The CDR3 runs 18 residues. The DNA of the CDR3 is TGTGCCAGCAGTGGGGGACAGGGGGTAACGGCCGCCTTAAACATTCAGTACTTC. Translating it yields CASSGGQGVTAALNIQYF.

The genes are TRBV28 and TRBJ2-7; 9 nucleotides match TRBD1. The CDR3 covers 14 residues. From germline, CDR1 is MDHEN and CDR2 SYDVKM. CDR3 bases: TGTGCCAGCAGCACGGGGTTAGGATTGCGGGACAGGGTCGTC. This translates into CASSTGLGLRDRVV.

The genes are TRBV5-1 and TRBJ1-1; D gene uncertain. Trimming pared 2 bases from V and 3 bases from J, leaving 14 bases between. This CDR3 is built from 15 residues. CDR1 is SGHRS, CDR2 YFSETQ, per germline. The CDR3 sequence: CASSFRIAEDTEAFF. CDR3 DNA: TGCGCCAGCAGCTTCCGGATAGCGGAGGACACTGAAGCTTTCTTT.